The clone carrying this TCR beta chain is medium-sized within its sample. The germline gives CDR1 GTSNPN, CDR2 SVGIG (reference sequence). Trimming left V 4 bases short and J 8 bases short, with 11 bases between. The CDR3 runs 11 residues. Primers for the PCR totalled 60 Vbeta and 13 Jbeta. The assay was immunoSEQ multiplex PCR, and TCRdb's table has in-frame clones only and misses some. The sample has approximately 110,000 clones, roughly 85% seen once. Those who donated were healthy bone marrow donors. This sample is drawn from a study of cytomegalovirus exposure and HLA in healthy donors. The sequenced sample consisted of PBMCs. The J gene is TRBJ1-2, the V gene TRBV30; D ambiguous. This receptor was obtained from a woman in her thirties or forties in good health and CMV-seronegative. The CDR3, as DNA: TGTGCCTGGAACTGGCCTAGAGGCTACACCTTC. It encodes CAWNWPRGYTF.